This T cell receptor (beta chain) was identified in a study of CD8 T cells in Susac syndrome. Random hexamers were used to reverse transcribe the RNA input (about 0.5 to 1 ug). TCRdb re-derived calls from the immunoSEQ multiplex PCR reads in MiXCR, one entry per CDR3 protein. Of more than 85,000 distinct CDR3 sequences in the sample, 90% to 96% were seen once. This CDR3 spans 13 amino acids. The V segment lost 8 bases and the J segment 7 bases; nucleotides outside the gene matches: 5. This clonotype was obtained from a human donor in good health. The sample comprised CD4+ T cells from PBMCs. The J gene is TRBJ1-4, the V gene TRBV23-1; 9 bases fit TRBD1. TRBV23-1 is treated as an ORF (open reading frame) with a function not yet certain. The CDR3 region has the DNA TGCGCCAGCCTAACAGGGGGCTCTGAAAAACTGTTTTTT. Its protein product is CASLTGGSEKLFF.